Shown below are 32 T cell receptor beta chains from a single sample sequenced in a study of blood T cell repertoires in COVID-19. The assay was immunoSEQ multiplex PCR, and TCRdb's table has in-frame clones only and misses some. This sample has around 80,000 clones, with roughly 87% found just once. The sequencing sample was made of peripheral blood. The origin of the receptors is a man older than 75 with acute or convalescent COVID-19.

In this sample, this clone turned up a few times. V gene TRBV2 combines with J gene TRBJ1-6; 9 bases agree with TRBD1. The CDR3 covers 15 residues. Trimming removed 4 bases from V and 8 bases from J; junction bases left unmatched: 6. Germline V gene lookup returns CDR1 SNHLY and CDR2 FYNNEI. In DNA, the CDR3 is TGTGCCAGCAGTGGCCTACAGGGGGCAGATTCACCCCTCCACTTT. It encodes CASSGLQGADSPLHF.

This clone was picked up one time. Its ends do not fully match the called genes, so a read error is possible. Other DNA sequences in the sample encode the same CDR3. The V call is TRBV7-7, the J call TRBJ2-7; D is unclear. Germline loops: CDR1 SSHAT, CDR2 FNYEAQ (reference sequence). The CDR3 totals 13 residues. The CDR3 sequence: CASSPGLGYEQYF. As DNA, the CDR3 is TGTGCTAGCAGCCCGGGTCTGGGCTACGAGCAGTACTTC.

J is TRBJ2-7 and V is TRBV7-8; tentatively, D is TRBD1 (5 bases). CDR1 and CDR2 from the germline V gene are SGHVS and FQNEAQ. V lost 5 bases and J lost 2, with 10 bases in between. CDR3 size: 13 residues. The CDR3 is CASSPQETYEQYF. The DNA for the CDR3 is TGTGCCAGCAGCCCACAGGAGACCTACGAGCAGTACTTC.

This clone was observed a single time. The chain uses TRBV10-3 and TRBJ2-2, with 8 bases that match TRBD2. Germline loops: CDR1 ENHRY, CDR2 SYGVKD. The V and J ends lost 5 bases and 0 bases, in that order; junction bases with no gene match: 5. The CDR3 has 16 amino acids. As DNA, the CDR3 is TGTGCCATCAGTCCCTCGGGGGGGACGAACACCGGGGAGCTGTTTTTT. Protein product: CAISPSGGTNTGELFF.

The rearrangement joins TRBV28 to TRBJ1-2; D is unclear. The V end was cut by 5 bases, the J end by 7 bases, with 14 bases between. Germline loops: CDR1 MDHEN, CDR2 SYDVKM. CDR3 length: 13 residues. CDR3 sequence reads: CASSTPTSLGYTF. The CDR3 coding sequence is TGTGCCAGCAGTACCCCCACATCTCTTGGCTACACCTTC.

This clone was detected a few times. The chain uses TRBV2 and TRBJ2-4; 8 nucleotides match TRBD1. The length of the CDR3 is 15 residues. J gave up 9 bases and V 2 bases, and 9 bases lay outside the gene matches. Germline CDR1 is SNHLY and CDR2 is FYNNEI. CDR3 DNA: TGTGCCAGCAGTGAAAGCGATGGGGGACAGGCCATTCAGTACTTC. Translation: CASSESDGGQAIQYF.

A single count supports this clone. The V and J genes are TRBV7-2 and TRBJ2-5, with 8 nucleotides matching TRBD2. Germline V gene data show CDR1 as SGHTA and CDR2 as FQGNSA. This CDR3 spans 15 amino acids. Germline trimming cut 2 bases from V and 1 base from J; bases unmatched to any gene: 3. CDR3 sequence (DNA): TGTGCCAGCAGCTTACGGGGGGGCCCCCAAGAGACCCAGTACTTC. Its protein is CASSLRGGPQETQYF.

This chain uses TRBV7-6 with TRBJ2-5; D ambiguous. Germline CDR1 SGHVS, CDR2 FNYEAQ. The V end was cut by 3 bases, the J end by 3 bases, with 11 bases between. This CDR3 comprises 14 residues. The CDR3 reads CASSLVTWKETQYF. The CDR3 nucleotides read TGTGCCAGCAGCTTGGTGACATGGAAAGAGACCCAGTACTTC.

This clone was seen once. The J gene is TRBJ2-2, the V gene TRBV11-2, with 8 positions matching TRBD2. Trimming took 5 bases from V and 6 from J; bases not matched to a gene: 8. CDR1 is SGHAT, CDR2 FQNNGV, per germline. The CDR3 has 15 residues. The CDR3 DNA follows: TGTGCCAGCAGCGCGGCGGGGGGCCCGGCCGGGGAGCTGTTTTTT. Protein sequence: CASSAAGGPAGELFF.

This chain connects TRBV3-1 (or the pseudogene TRBV3-2) to TRBJ2-1; 9 bases are shared with TRBD1. The junction had 2 bases not matched to a gene; V was cut back by 6 bases and J by 5 bases. The CDR3 spans 13 residues. Germline V lookup: CDR1 LGHDT, CDR2 YNNKEL (reference sequence). CDR3 DNA sequence: TGTGCCAGCAGGGACAGGGGCGACAATGAGCAGTTCTTC. Its translation is CASRDRGDNEQFF.

V usage is TRBV27 and J usage is TRBJ1-2; a weak D match, TRBD1 (6 bases). The germline V gene has CDR1 MNHEY and CDR2 SMNVEV (reference sequence). The CDR3 totals 16 residues. V shed 3 bases and J shed 1 base, with 15 bases lying between them. The CDR3 DNA sequence: TGTGCCAGCAGTTTGGGGGAGGGACAACTTAACTATGGCTACACCTTC. It yields the protein CASSLGEGQLNYGYTF.

The rearrangement uses TRBV10-3 and TRBJ2-6, with 7 positions matching TRBD1. In germline, CDR1 is ENHRY, CDR2 SYGVKD. Trimming cost V 10 bases and J 0 bases; bases outside gene matches: 6. The CDR3 covers 15 residues. The CDR3, as DNA: TGTGCCAGCGCAACAGGGGACTCTGGGGCCAACGTCCTGACTTTC. This translates into CASATGDSGANVLTF.

The J gene is TRBJ1-5, the V gene TRBV6-5; D is undetermined. Trimming took off 0 bases at V and 10 bases at J, with 10 bases between the two ends. The CDR3 extends over 13 amino acids. Looked up from germline, CDR1 is MNHEY and CDR2 is SVGAGI. The DNA for the CDR3 is TGTGCCAGCAGTTACTCCCCCGACACTCCCCAGCATTTT. Translating it yields CASSYSPDTPQHF.

This clone was observed a few times. This rearrangement joins TRBV27 to TRBJ2-5; TRBD1 might be the D (5 bases). CDR1 and CDR2 from the germline V gene are MNHEY and SMNVEV (reference sequence). The CDR3 length is 14 residues. Trimming shortened V by 5 bases and J by 5 bases, and 15 bases separated the two germline ends. DNA for the CDR3: TGTGCCAGCAGTCCGCTTCAGGGCTGGGAGACCCAGTACTTC. It translates to CASSPLQGWETQYF.

V is TRBV7-8 and J is TRBJ1-5, with a tentative D call TRBD1 (6 bases). This CDR3 has 17 residues. V lost 4 bases and J lost 1, with 17 bases in between. The germline CDR1 and CDR2 sequences are SGHVS and FQNEAQ. This CDR3 reads CASSSSNRGLSNQPQHF. In nucleotides, the CDR3 is TGTGCCAGCAGCTCCTCGAATAGGGGGTTGAGCAATCAGCCCCAGCATTTT.

The chain carries TRBV7-2 and TRBJ2-1; tentatively, D is TRBD2 (7 bases). From germline, CDR1 is SGHTA and CDR2 FQGNSA. CDR3 size: 15 residues. Trimming took 3 bases from V and 2 from J, leaving 11 bases between them. This CDR3 is CASSLLGGPYNEQFF. CDR3 DNA: TGTGCCAGCAGCTTGTTGGGGGGGCCCTACAATGAGCAGTTCTTC.

This clone was observed a single time. The V and J genes are TRBV7-3 and TRBJ2-1; 7 bases match TRBD1. Germline values: CDR1 SGHTA, CDR2 FQGTGA. V shed 2 bases and J 8 bases; nucleotides not matched to a gene: 6. The CDR3 has 14 amino acids. This chain's CDR3 is CASSLGQGVDEQFF. CDR3 bases: TGTGCCAGCAGCTTAGGGCAGGGGGTGGATGAGCAGTTCTTC.

The table lists this clone with a count of one. The V call is TRBV19, the J call TRBJ1-6, with D perhaps TRBD1 (5 bases). Trimming cost V 4 bases and J 6 bases, with 16 bases left between them. Looked up from germline, CDR1 is LNHDA and CDR2 is SQIVND (reference sequence). This CDR3 region has 16 residues. The CDR3 spells CASSTPRTGLNSPLHF. DNA for the CDR3: TGTGCCAGTAGTACCCCTAGGACGGGACTTAATTCACCCCTCCACTTT.

The chain combines TRBV27 with TRBJ1-1; 8 bases match TRBD1. V dropped 4 bases and J dropped 5; count of bases not matched to a gene: 9. The germline V gene encodes CDR1 MNHEY and CDR2 SMNVEV (reference sequence). The CDR3 is 15 residues long. The CDR3 DNA is TGTGCCAGCAGTTCGGGACAGGTGCGTCTTACTGAAGCTTTCTTT. It translates to CASSSGQVRLTEAFF.

The chain uses TRBV9 and TRBJ2-1; 12 bases match TRBD1. V trimming: 0 bases; J trimming: 12 bases; junction bases outside the gene matches: 13. The V gene's germline CDR1 is SGDLS and CDR2 YYNGEE. This CDR3 has 17 residues. In DNA form, the CDR3 reads TGTGCCAGCAGCGTAGAGTCGGGACAGGGGGCCGCGTTGGGGCAGTTCTTC. It codes for CASSVESGQGAALGQFF.

The CDR3 protein is CASSGLQGQRNTEAFF. CDR3 nucleotides: TGTGCCAGCAGTGGATTACAGGGGCAACGGAACACTGAAGCTTTCTTT. The gene calls are TRBV25-1 and TRBJ1-1; 7 nucleotides align to TRBD1. CDR3 length: 16 amino acids. Germline-derived CDR1 and CDR2 are MGHDK and SYGVNS. After removal of 4 bases from V and 1 base from J, the junction contained 9 bases not matched to a gene.

The chain has TRBV19 and TRBJ2-3; 10 nucleotides agree with TRBD2. Germline CDR1 is LNHDA and CDR2 is SQIVND (reference sequence). The CDR3 covers 15 residues. Trimming at V came to 4 bases and at J to 5 bases, leaving 6 bases not matched to a gene. The CDR3: CASSRLAGVGDTQYF. CDR3 DNA: TGTGCCAGTAGTAGGCTAGCGGGGGTAGGAGATACGCAGTATTTT.

The chain combines TRBV10-3 with TRBJ1-5; TRBD1 matches 8 bases. This CDR3 spans 15 amino acids. V shed 3 bases, J shed 2 bases, and the junction held 3 bases outside the gene matches. CDR1 ENHRY and CDR2 SYGVKD come from the germline V gene. The CDR3 DNA reads as TGTGCCATCAGTGATGCAGGGGGCCGCAATCAGCCCCAGCATTTT. Translating it yields CAISDAGGRNQPQHF.

The chain carries TRBV5-5 and TRBJ1-6; D not resolved. The CDR3 consists of 15 residues. Trimming pared 0 bases from V and 7 bases from J, leaving 11 bases between. From germline, CDR1 is SGHKS and CDR2 YYEKEE (reference sequence). The CDR3 bases are TGTGCCAGCAGCTTGGAGGGAGGACGGAATTCACCCCTCCACTTT. Translating it yields CASSLEGGRNSPLHF.

The V gene is TRBV2, the J gene TRBJ2-7, with D tentatively TRBD1 (6 bases). The germline V and J ends were trimmed by 8 bases and 4 bases, with 15 bases remaining between them. Germline CDR1 reads SNHLY; CDR2 reads FYNNEI. The CDR3 runs to 13 residues. This CDR3 is CASLTGTPYEQYF. The CDR3, as DNA: TGTGCCAGCCTCACAGGGACCCCTTACGAGCAGTACTTC.

V and J are TRBV6-6 and TRBJ1-4, with a tentative D call TRBD1 (5 bases). This CDR3 is built from 15 residues. V lost 0 bases to trimming and J lost 4 bases, with 9 bases between them. The germline gives CDR1 MNHNY, CDR2 SVGAGI (reference sequence). The CDR3 coding sequence is TGTGCCAGCAGTTACTCGTTCCAGGGTAATGAAAAACTGTTTTTT. Translating it yields CASSYSFQGNEKLFF.

The chain couples TRBV7-9 to TRBJ1-1, with D perhaps TRBD1 (6 bases). Germline values: CDR1 SEHNR, CDR2 FQNEAQ (reference sequence). V was shortened by 6 bases and J by 5 bases, with 16 bases between the two germline ends. The length of the CDR3 is 14 residues. The CDR3 DNA sequence: TGTGCCAGCAGTCCTAGGGGGACGGGAACTGAAGCTTTCTTT. This codes for CASSPRGTGTEAFF.

CDR3 amino acids: CASSVQITDTQYF. The CDR3 DNA reads as TGTGCCAGCAGCGTACAAATCACAGATACGCAGTATTTT. The chain couples TRBV9 to TRBJ2-3; no reliable D call. Germline CDR1 SGDLS, CDR2 YYNGEE. The length of the CDR3 is 13 residues. Trimming cost V 1 base and J 2 bases, with 5 bases left between them.

Worth noting for this clone: Different DNA sequences within this sample yield the same CDR3. The V gene is TRBV9, the J gene TRBJ2-2; D gene ambiguous. Deletions cut 4 bases from V and 2 bases from J, with 3 bases between. The CDR3 runs 12 residues. Germline V gene lookup returns CDR1 SGDLS and CDR2 YYNGEE. The CDR3 nucleotides read TGTGCCAGCAGCCTCAACACCGGGGAGCTGTTTTTT. It yields the protein CASSLNTGELFF.

This clone was seen a few times. The V call is TRBV10-1, the J call TRBJ2-6; no clear D. Trimming removed 6 bases at V and 4 bases at J, with 13 bases between. Germline V lookup: CDR1 WNHNN, CDR2 SYGVQD (reference sequence). The CDR3 extends over 15 amino acids. The CDR3 region has the DNA TGCGCCAGCAGCCCTTCGAGCTCCGGGGCCAACGTCCTGACTTTC. It codes for CASSPSSSGANVLTF.

V usage is TRBV2 and J usage is TRBJ1-1; D is possibly TRBD1 (6 bases). The germline V gene encodes CDR1 SNHLY and CDR2 FYNNEI. The V and J ends lost 1 base and 1 base respectively, with 7 bases between them. This CDR3 comprises 14 residues. Here the CDR3 reads CASSEGTANTEAFF. CDR3 DNA sequence: TGTGCCAGCAGTGAAGGGACAGCGAACACTGAAGCTTTCTTT.

This chain joins TRBV7-9 and TRBJ2-7; TRBD2 is a possible D gene (6 bases). Germline assignment: CDR1 SEHNR and CDR2 FQNEAQ (reference sequence). The V end was cut by 5 bases, the J end by 4 bases, with 15 bases between. The CDR3 length is 14 residues. CDR3: CASSRGGAGYEQYF. Written as DNA, the CDR3 is TGTGCCAGCAGCCGAGGTGGGGCGGGGTACGAGCAGTACTTC.